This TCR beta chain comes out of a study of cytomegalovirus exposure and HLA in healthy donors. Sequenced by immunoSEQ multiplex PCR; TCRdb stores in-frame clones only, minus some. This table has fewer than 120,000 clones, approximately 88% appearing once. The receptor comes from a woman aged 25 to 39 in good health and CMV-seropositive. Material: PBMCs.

CDR3 in DNA: TGTGCCAGCAGTCTGGGGACAGGGGGAACTAATGAAAAACTGTTTTTT. This encodes CASSLGTGGTNEKLFF. The J gene is TRBJ1-4, the V gene TRBV28; 11 bases match TRBD1. Losses at the gene ends were 5 bases for V and 1 base for J; bases not matched to a gene: 3. Germline values: CDR1 MDHEN, CDR2 SYDVKM. This CDR3 region has 16 residues.